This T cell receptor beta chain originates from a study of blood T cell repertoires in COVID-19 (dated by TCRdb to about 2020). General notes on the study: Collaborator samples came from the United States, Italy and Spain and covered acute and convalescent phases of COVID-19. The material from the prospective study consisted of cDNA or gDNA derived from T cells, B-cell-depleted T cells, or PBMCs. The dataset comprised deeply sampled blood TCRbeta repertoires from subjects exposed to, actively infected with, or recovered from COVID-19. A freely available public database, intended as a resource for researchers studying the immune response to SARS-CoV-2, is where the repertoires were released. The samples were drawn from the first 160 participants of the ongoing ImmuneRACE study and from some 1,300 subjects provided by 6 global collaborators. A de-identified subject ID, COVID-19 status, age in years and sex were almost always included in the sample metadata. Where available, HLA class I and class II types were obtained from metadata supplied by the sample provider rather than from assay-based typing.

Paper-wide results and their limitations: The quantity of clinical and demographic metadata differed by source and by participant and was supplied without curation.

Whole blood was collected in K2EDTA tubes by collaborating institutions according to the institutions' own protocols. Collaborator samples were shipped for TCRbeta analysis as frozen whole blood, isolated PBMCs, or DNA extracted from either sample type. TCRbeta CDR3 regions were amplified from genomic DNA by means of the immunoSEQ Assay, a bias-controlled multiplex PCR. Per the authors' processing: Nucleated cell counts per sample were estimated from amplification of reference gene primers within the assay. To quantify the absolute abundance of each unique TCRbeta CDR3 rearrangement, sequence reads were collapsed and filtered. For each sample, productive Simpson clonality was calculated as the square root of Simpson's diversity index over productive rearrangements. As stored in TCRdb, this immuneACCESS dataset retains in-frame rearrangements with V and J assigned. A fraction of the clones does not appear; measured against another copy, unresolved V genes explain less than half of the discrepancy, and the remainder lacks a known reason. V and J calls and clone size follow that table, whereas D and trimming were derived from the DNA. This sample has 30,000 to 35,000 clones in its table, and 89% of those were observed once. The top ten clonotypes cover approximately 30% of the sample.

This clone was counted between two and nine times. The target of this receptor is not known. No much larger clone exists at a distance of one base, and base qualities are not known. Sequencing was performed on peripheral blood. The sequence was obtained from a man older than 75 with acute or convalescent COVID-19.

The CDR3 protein: CASNSDRASNQPQHF. Read as DNA, the sequence is TGTGCCAGTAATTCTGACAGGGCGAGCAATCAGCCCCAGCATTTT. This receptor chain uses TRBV19 and TRBJ1-5, with 7 central nucleotides matching TRBD1. Including cysteine and phenylalanine, the CDR3 has 15 amino acids. Only the CDR3 DNA is retained, 45 bases long and in frame from the first base. From V the trimming removes 7 bases and from J it removes 1 base, while the gene matches leave 7 bases of the junction unaccounted for. The germline V gene (reference sequence) gives CDR1 as LNHDA and CDR2 as SQIVND.